A selection of T cell receptor beta chains follows, all from one sample in a study of T-cell reconstitution after alpha-beta-depleted transplantation in children. TCRdb recomputed calls from the PCR reads with MiXCR, one row per CDR3 protein. The profile covers under 400,000 distinct CDR3 sequences, with more than 20% appearing a single time and 9.5% to 12% taken by the ten largest. Sequencing used PBMCs, mostly from graft donor cells, obtained 180 days after TCRalphabeta/CD19-depleted stem cell transplant. The receptors come from a male patient aged 10 to 17 who had a stem cell transplant for acute lymphoblastic leukemia, so the T cells may come from the graft donor. The CDR3 runs from the conserved cysteine through the conserved F or W.

>TRBV12-5|TRBJ2-7
CASGLVAGDNEQYF
>TRBV5-1|TRBJ2-2
CASKATSGTMPTGELFF
>TRBV5-1|TRBJ2-2
CASGAPVETGELFF
>TRBV10-3|TRBJ2-3
CAISDLSSSTDTQYF
>TRBV3-1|TRBJ2-7
CASSRRLAGRKTPTYEQYF
>TRBV20-1|TRBJ2-7
CSASGVGRPFYEQYF
>TRBV6-1|TRBJ2-3
CASRGDSSSTDTQYF
>TRBV7-9|TRBJ2-1
CASSQNQARGEQFF
>TRBV7-8|TRBJ2-1
CASSLPYASPGGLNEQFF
>TRBV20-1|TRBJ1-1
CSARDWLGDEAFF
>TRBV15|TRBJ2-1
CATSRDSGANEQFF
>TRBV28|TRBJ2-5
CASRIPRSGRIQETQYF
>TRBV7-6|TRBJ2-3
CASTPPGTDTQYF
>TRBV3-1|TRBJ2-1
CASSRTSTSGNEQFF
>TRBV19|TRBJ2-7
CASTASWGGRSYEQYF
>TRBV12-3/TRBV12-4|TRBJ1-4
CASRPGAVGYEKLFF
>TRBV20-1|TRBJ2-3
CSAAGTGRADTQYF
>TRBV5-1|TRBJ1-4
CASSLVGVSRKELFF
>TRBV27|TRBJ2-5
CASSRQGGQETQYF
>TRBV20-1|TRBJ2-5
CSASTGTQYF
>TRBV7-9|TRBJ2-7
CASSPGGQGVYEQYF